Reported below is one TCR beta chain. The antigen it binds to is not known. Nothing much larger sits one base from this clone, and base qualities are not available. Per the germline V gene (reference sequence), SEHNR is the CDR1 and FQNEAQ is the CDR2. The CDR3 runs 16 residues from the cysteine to the phenylalanine. Just the 48-base CDR3 DNA is kept, in frame starting at base 1. V is shortened by 3 bases, J by 5 bases, and the region joining them spans 19 bases. This sample was included in a study of blood T cell repertoires in COVID-19 (dated by TCRdb to 2020 to 2022). As for the study more broadly: The collaborator samples originated in the United States, Italy and Spain and spanned the acute and convalescent phases of COVID-19. The prospective study material was composed of cDNA or gDNA derived from T cells, B-cell-depleted T cells, or PBMCs. The dataset comprised deeply sampled blood TCRbeta repertoires from subjects exposed to, actively infected with, or recovered from COVID-19. The repertoires were released in a freely available public database intended as a resource for research on the immune response to SARS-CoV-2. Samples came from the ongoing ImmuneRACE study (first 160 participants) plus 1,254 subjects from 6 global collaborators. Nearly every sample came with metadata listing a de-identified subject ID, COVID-19 status, age in years and sex. HLA class I and class II types, where available, came from metadata supplied by the sample provider rather than from assay-based typing.

Samples from volunteer blood donors who had recovered from COVID-19 were contributed by a second Seattle source. Each collaborating institution followed its own protocols to collect whole blood in K2EDTA tubes. For TCRbeta analysis, collaborators shipped samples in one of three forms: frozen whole blood, isolated PBMCs, or DNA extracted from either of those sample types. Broad study findings and their caveats: Clinical and demographic metadata were provided uncurated, with the amount varying by source and participant.

The immunoSEQ Assay, a bias-controlled multiplex PCR, was used to amplify TCRbeta CDR3 regions from genomic DNA. From the authors' description of their analysis: The number of nucleated cells in each sample was estimated from the amplification of reference gene primers within the assay. Sequence reads were collapsed and filtered to measure the absolute abundance of every unique TCRbeta CDR3 rearrangement. Productive Simpson clonality was computed per sample as the square root of Simpson's diversity index over productive rearrangements. Entries here come from immuneACCESS through TCRdb and include only in-frame sequences with V and J called. Some clones fail to appear in such tables; in the studies checked, an unresolved V gene covers under half of the shortfall, and the cause of the remainder is unknown. D and trimming come from the DNA, and the V and J calls and clone size come from that table. Present in this sample are about 280,000 clones, roughly nine tenths of which were seen just once. Jointly, the top ten make up 0.94% of the sample.

This sequence originates from a woman in her forties who had recovered from COVID-19. The sequence is built from TRBV7-9 and TRBJ1-1; TRBD1 is possibly the D segment (6 matching bases). The sequencing input was peripheral blood. CDR3 loop: CASSLGLGGAGTEAFF. The nucleotides read TGTGCCAGCAGCTTGGGCCTGGGGGGGGCCGGGACTGAAGCTTTCTTT.